The subject of this entry is one T cell receptor (beta chain). Its specificity is unknown. MiXCR, applied by TCRdb to the RT-PCR reads, yields one record per CDR3 protein. The sample has roughly 670,000 distinct CDR3 sequences; 14% are singletons. This entry is derived from a study of response to subunit inactivated influenza vaccine. Germline CDR1 and CDR2: KGHDR and SFDVKD. V was trimmed by 7 bases and J by 2 bases, leaving 16 bases between them. There are 15 residues in the CDR3. Study-level results: That few new T cells are recruited by each seasonal influenza vaccination was the authors' suggestion.

The material sequenced was PBMCs from blood, taken around 15 days before vaccination. The V and J genes are TRBV24-1 and TRBJ2-5; D may be TRBD2 (6 bases). This receptor was identified in a man aged 45 to 65 who received an inactivated influenza vaccine. DNA of the CDR3: TGTGCCACCAGCGAAGGAGGGAGTTGGCAAGAGACCCAGTACTTC. Its translation is CATSEGGSWQETQYF.